The 14 T cell receptor beta chains below all came from one sample that was sequenced in a study of cytomegalovirus exposure and HLA in healthy donors. Libraries were prepared by immunoSEQ multiplex PCR; TCRdb keeps only in-frame clonotypes and omits some of them. The data show 120,000 to 150,000 clones, 88% seen once. Sequencing was performed on PBMCs. All receptors come from a woman aged 18-35 years in good health and CMV-seropositive.

The chain joins TRBV7-3 to TRBJ2-1; 7 bases are shared with TRBD2. CDR3 length equals 17 residues. Germline V lookup: CDR1 SGHTA, CDR2 FQGTGA. V dropped 0 bases and J dropped 0; count of bases not matched to a gene: 5. As DNA, the CDR3 is TGTGCCAGCAGCTTAACGTTCCTAGCGGACTCCTACAATGAGCAGTTCTTC. This codes for CASSLTFLADSYNEQFF. Full variable domain (missing parts from reference TRBV7-3 and TRBJ2-1): GAGVSQTPSNKVTEKGKYVELRCDPISGHTALYWYRQSLGQGPEFLIYFQGTGAADDSGLPNDRFFAVRPEGSVSTLKIQRTERGDSAVYLCASSLTFLADSYNEQFFGPGTRLTVL.

Regarding this clone: Other DNA sequences from this sample encode an identical CDR3 as well. The chain recombines TRBV7-9 with TRBJ2-3; 8 bases agree with TRBD1. Germline CDR1 reads SEHNR; CDR2 reads FQNEAQ (reference sequence). J lost 1 base, V lost 5 bases, and 5 bases had no gene match. This CDR3 comprises 15 residues. The CDR3 reads CASSLGQGGTDTQYF. CDR3 sequence (DNA): TGTGCCAGCAGCCTTGGACAGGGAGGCACAGATACGCAGTATTTT.

The rearrangement joins TRBV4-3 to TRBJ2-1, with a tentative D call TRBD1 (6 bases). The CDR3 totals 16 residues. The V gene lost 1 base and the J gene lost 5 bases, with 15 bases spanning the gap. Per germline, CDR1 LGHNA and CDR2 YSLEER. The CDR3 spells CASSQVGQGTNNEQFF. For the CDR3, the DNA is TGCGCCAGCAGCCAAGTCGGGCAGGGGACAAACAATGAGCAGTTCTTC.

The chain has TRBV18 and TRBJ1-5; unclear D gene. The germline V gene has CDR1 KGHSH and CDR2 LQKENI. CDR3 length: 14 residues. V lost 3 bases to trimming and J lost 0 bases, with 6 bases between them. CDR3 sequence (DNA): TGTGCCAGCTCACCTTTAGCTAGCAATCAGCCCCAGCATTTT. It yields the protein CASSPLASNQPQHF.

This chain joins TRBV21-1 and TRBJ2-7; the DNA was not used to check the table's D call, TRBD2. TRBV21-1 is marked as a pseudogene. CDR3 length: 16 residues. In DNA form, the CDR3 reads TGTGCCAGCAGCAAAGAGGGGGGAGGGCCCTTCTACGAGCAGTACTTC. Translated, it gives CASSKEGGGPFYEQYF.

This clone was seen a single time. The CDR3 DNA sequence: TGTGCCAGCAGCACCCTATGGACAGGGAGAAATGAGCAGTTCTTC. Translating gives CASSTLWTGRNEQFF. The chain uses TRBV27 and TRBJ2-1; 8 nucleotides line up with TRBD1. J gave up 7 bases and V 6 bases, and 11 bases lay outside the gene matches. The germline gives CDR1 MNHEY, CDR2 SMNVEV (reference sequence). The CDR3 runs 15 residues.

This clone showed up just once. The J gene is TRBJ1-5, the V gene TRBV29-1, with 8 bases lining up with TRBD1. The CDR3 is 15 amino acids. The germline gives CDR1 SQVTM, CDR2 ANQGSEA. The junction had 8 bases not matched to a gene; V was cut back by 4 bases and J by 3 bases. CDR3 residues: CSVGAGTGVNQPQHF. The CDR3 bases are TGCAGCGTTGGGGCCGGGACAGGCGTCAATCAGCCCCAGCATTTT.

The chain links TRBV6-1 to TRBJ1-1, with 7 bases fitting TRBD1. From germline, CDR1 is MNHNS and CDR2 SASEGT. The V segment lost 7 bases and the J segment 3 bases; nucleotides outside the gene matches: 8. CDR3 length: 14 residues. DNA for the CDR3: TGTGCCAGCACCTCCCCGGGACAGTACACTGAAGCTTTCTTT. Encoded protein: CASTSPGQYTEAFF.

The chain uses TRBV9 and TRBJ1-3; 7 bases match TRBD1. The CDR3 spans 15 residues. Germline CDR1 SGDLS, CDR2 YYNGEE. V was clipped by 4 bases and J by 0 bases; unmatched bases: 4. The CDR3 sequence: CASSPGDSSGNTIYF. CDR3 DNA sequence: TGTGCCAGCAGCCCGGGGGACAGCTCTGGAAACACCATATATTTT.

This chain uses TRBV6-1 with TRBJ2-1, with 9 positions matching TRBD2. Germline loops: CDR1 MNHNS, CDR2 SASEGT. This CDR3 spans 16 amino acids. Trimming at V came to 1 base and at J to 1 base, leaving 2 bases not matched to a gene. For the CDR3, the DNA is TGTGCCAGCAGTGAAGATGCGGGAGGGTCCTACAATGAGCAGTTCTTC. Its translation: CASSEDAGGSYNEQFF.

V usage is TRBV7-2 and J usage is TRBJ2-1, with a weak D call TRBD1 (6 bases). V shed 3 bases and J shed 10 bases, with 16 bases lying between them. Looked up from germline, CDR1 is SGHTA and CDR2 is FQGNSA. The length of the CDR3 is 14 residues. CDR3 DNA: TGTGCCAGCAGCTTTCCCCATCCTCAGGGGGAGCAGTTCTTC. Its protein product is CASSFPHPQGEQFF. The complete variable domain, with remaining parts taken from reference TRBV7-2 and TRBJ2-1, reads GAGVSQSPSNKVTEKGKDVELRCDPISGHTALYWYRQSLGQGLEFLIYFQGNSAPDKSGLPSDRFSAERTGGSVSTLTIQRTQQEDSAVYLCASSFPHPQGEQFFGPGTRLTVL.

This clone was counted between two and nine times. The V and J genes are TRBV5-1 and TRBJ2-7; D perhaps matches TRBD1 (5 bases). CDR3 length: 12 amino acids. The V gene's germline CDR1 is SGHRS and CDR2 YFSETQ. Trimming took off 3 bases at V and 6 bases at J, with 10 bases between the two ends. The CDR3 coding sequence is TGCGCCAGCAGCTACCAGCAGGGCGAGCAGTACTTC. The encoded protein is CASSYQQGEQYF.

The chain joins TRBV28 to TRBJ1-3, with a tentative D call TRBD1 (5 bases). Germline CDR1 is MDHEN and CDR2 is SYDVKM. The CDR3 loop spans 14 amino acids. Trimming took off 5 bases at V and 5 bases at J, with 13 bases between the two ends. The CDR3 loop reads CASSGQGGRNTIYF. In DNA form, the CDR3 reads TGTGCCAGCAGTGGTCAGGGAGGACGAAACACCATATATTTT.

The chain's CDR3 is CASSFWTEADTQYF. The CDR3, as DNA: TGTGCCAGCAGTTTTTGGACAGAAGCAGATACGCAGTATTTT. The chain couples TRBV27 to TRBJ2-3; D is perhaps TRBD1 (6 bases). The germline V gene has CDR1 MNHEY and CDR2 SMNVEV (reference sequence). Trimming removed 3 bases from V and 4 bases from J, with 11 bases in between. CDR3 size: 14 residues.